A selection of T cell receptor beta chains follows, all from one sample in a study of cytomegalovirus exposure and HLA in healthy donors. This table comes from immunoSEQ multiplex PCR, and its TCRdb copy is limited to in-frame clones, with some not included. The sample has a few hundred thousand clones; roughly 80% are singletons. The source material was PBMCs. The receptor source for this set is a man aged 30-40 years in good health and CMV-seronegative. The CDR3 runs from the conserved cysteine through the conserved F or W. Size tells how often a clone was seen (once, few, many) or the class of an expanded clone, and some rows leave it out.

TRBV27	.	TRBJ1-2	CASRSGQFYGYTF
TRBV4-1	.	TRBJ1-3	CASSQAMMDILVSGNTIYF
TRBV19	.	TRBJ1-3	CASTGSDPGNTIYF
TRBV5-1	.	TRBJ1-2	CASSREDRTANYGYTF
TRBV5-1	.	TRBJ2-7	CASSLVRQGARGAYEQYF
TRBV27	.	TRBJ2-7	CASRSGGEQYF
TRBV5-1	.	TRBJ1-1	CASSLGDRAGNTEAFF
TRBV7-9	.	TRBJ2-3	CASSLDAGGSTDTQYF
TRBV6-6	few	TRBJ2-7	CASSDTGTGSYEQYF
TRBV19	.	TRBJ1-4	CATRRGSANEKLFF
TRBV28	.	TRBJ2-3	CASGYQDGINTQYF
TRBV19	.	TRBJ1-6	CASSRGQQGSPLHF
TRBV27	.	TRBJ2-5	CASSSLGEETQYF
TRBV28	.	TRBJ1-2	CASRSTGGLVYGYTF
TRBV29-1	once	TRBJ2-2	CSVFSSGGGNTGELFF
TRBV5-1	once	TRBJ2-7	CASSSQHTSGAYEQYF
TRBV5-6	.	TRBJ2-2	CASSLAGGGAGGELFF
TRBV5-1	.	TRBJ2-5	CASSLVGEETQYF
TRBV7-2	.	TRBJ2-7	CASSYQFEQYF
TRBV10-3	few	TRBJ1-6	CAISGKQGGNSPLHF
TRBV6-6	.	TRBJ1-5	CASSYKGDSNQPQHF
TRBV2	.	TRBJ1-6	CASRTDSNSPLHF
TRBV7-2	.	TRBJ1-2	CASSLNRANYGYTF
TRBV13	.	TRBJ1-1	CASSRSRNTEAFF
TRBV6-5	few	TRBJ1-1	CASSYSANTEAFF
TRBV7-8	once	TRBJ1-4	CASSLGTGGLREWRNEKLFF
TRBV5-1	.	TRBJ1-4	CASGQTSTNEKLFF
TRBV5-4	.	TRBJ1-6	CASSLGGRSSYNSPLHF
TRBV10-1	once	TRBJ2-7	CASREGAPYEQYF
TRBV5-6	.	TRBJ1-6	CASLVGGPLSASPLHF
TRBV2	few	TRBJ1-1	CASSERGNTEAFF
TRBV5-1	.	TRBJ1-1	CASSFRGRLNTEAFF
TRBV5-6	.	TRBJ2-2	CASSLVLTGEITGELFF